The 22 T cell receptor beta chains presented below share a single source sample, sequenced in a study of shared clonotypes between healthy human individuals. Data came from immunoSEQ multiplex PCR; TCRdb stores just in-frame clones and leaves some out. The sample lists 330,000 or so clones; approximately 74% were seen once. Sequencing was done on a sample of memory CD4+ T cells sorted from blood. Sample subset: CD45RA-negative fraction. The receptor source for this set is a man aged 25-40 years in good health.

The genes are TRBV6-5 and TRBJ2-3, with TRBD2 identical over 9 bases. The CDR3 is 12 amino acids. V shed 6 bases, J shed 9 bases, and the junction held 4 bases outside the gene matches. From germline, CDR1 is MNHEY and CDR2 SVGAGI. The CDR3 nucleotides read TGTGCCAGCAGCCCGAGCGGGGGGACGCAGTATTTT. It encodes CASSPSGGTQYF.

This clone was detected only a few times. The gene calls are TRBV6-5 and TRBJ2-2; possibly TRBD1 for D (5 bases). CDR1 is MNHEY and CDR2 is SVGAGI in the germline V gene. The length of the CDR3 is 14 residues. With 5 bases removed from V and 0 bases from J, the gap between germline ends came to 7 bases. CDR3 sequence (DNA): TGTGCCAGCAGTCCAGGGACGAACACCGGGGAGCTGTTTTTT. Translating gives CASSPGTNTGELFF.

The chain recombines TRBV18 with TRBJ2-5, with 8 positions matching TRBD1. V trimming: 5 bases; J trimming: 2 bases; junction bases outside the gene matches: 4. The germline gives CDR1 KGHSH, CDR2 LQKENI. CDR3 length: 14 residues. CDR3: CASSRDRRQETQYF. As DNA, the CDR3 is TGTGCCAGCTCAAGGGACAGGAGACAAGAGACCCAGTACTTC.

This clone was picked up a small number of times. This sequence joins TRBV11-3 and TRBJ2-1; D not certain. Germline V gives CDR1 SGHNT, CDR2 YENEEA. The CDR3 has 12 residues. Trimming took off 3 bases at V and 8 bases at J, with 8 bases between the two ends. DNA for the CDR3: TGTGCCAGCAGCTTTAATTTGGATGAGCAGTTCTTC. Protein: CASSFNLDEQFF.

This rearrangement joins TRBV10-2 to TRBJ2-2; D not certain. The CDR3 totals 11 residues. CDR1 is WSHSY and CDR2 is SAAADI in the germline V gene. The V and J ends lost 5 bases and 8 bases respectively, with 6 bases between them. DNA for the CDR3: TGCGCCAGCAGTCAGAGTGGGGAGCTGTTTTTT. It codes for CASSQSGELFF.

The CDR3 DNA sequence: TGTGCCAGCAGCCAAGGGAGCGGGAGTTACAATGAGCAGTTCTTC. It encodes CASSQGSGSYNEQFF. This chain uses TRBV14 with TRBJ2-1; 8 bases align to TRBD2. Germline assignment: CDR1 SGHDN and CDR2 FVKESK. J was trimmed by 4 bases and V by 1 base; bases with no gene match: 3. The CDR3 is made up of 15 amino acids. Based on the CDR3 plus reference TRBV14 and TRBJ2-1, the full variable domain is EAGVTQFPSHSVIEKGQTVTLRCDPISGHDNLYWYRRVMGKEIKFLLHFVKESKQDESGMPNNRFLAERTGGTYSTLKVQPAELEDSGVYFCASSQGSGSYNEQFFGPGTRLTVL.

The chain has TRBV10-3 and TRBJ1-2, with 7 bases aligning to TRBD1. CDR1 is ENHRY, CDR2 SYGVKD, per germline. V lost 10 bases to trimming and J lost 2 bases; unmatched junction nucleotides: 13. The CDR3 runs to 15 residues. The CDR3 bases are TGTGCCACCCGGGACAGCCTCACTCCCAACTATGGCTACACCTTC. It is translated as CATRDSLTPNYGYTF.

In this sample, this clone turned up once. This rearrangement joins TRBV18 to TRBJ1-4; 7 bases align to TRBD1. Germline CDR1 and CDR2: KGHSH and LQKENI. This CDR3 has 13 amino acids. After removal of 6 bases from V and 4 bases from J, the junction contained 2 bases not matched to a gene. CDR3 protein: CASSGQVNEKLFF. The DNA of the CDR3 is TGTGCCAGCTCCGGACAGGTTAATGAAAAACTGTTTTTT.

This clone was counted a few times. The rearrangement joins TRBV21-1 to TRBJ2-6; the D call of TRBD1 is as the table states it, not checked on the DNA. TRBV21-1 counts as a pseudogene. CDR3 size: 20 residues. The CDR3 nucleotides are TGTGCCAGCAGCAAAGCGGGGGGGGACAGGGATCTCACTGGGGCCAACGTCCTGACTTTC. This sequence encodes CASSKAGGDRDLTGANVLTF.

The gene calls are TRBV5-5 and TRBJ2-7, with a possible D match to TRBD2 (6 bases). The CDR3 spans 14 residues. Trimming removed 2 bases at V and 3 bases at J, with 12 bases between. The V gene's germline CDR1 is SGHKS and CDR2 YYEKEE (reference sequence). The CDR3 DNA sequence: TGTGCCAGCAGCTTTGGGGGGAGGAGCTACGAGCAGTACTTC. It yields the protein CASSFGGRSYEQYF.

Ten or more counts support this clone. This sequence joins TRBV6-5 and TRBJ2-2; a weak D match, TRBD2 (5 bases). The CDR3 is made up of 14 amino acids. Germline CDR1 is MNHEY and CDR2 is SVGAGI. The V gene lost 6 bases and the J gene lost 0 bases, with 8 bases spanning the gap. CDR3 loop: CASREESNTGELFF. In nucleotides, the CDR3 is TGTGCCAGCAGGGAGGAATCGAACACCGGGGAGCTGTTTTTT.

Many counts were recorded for this clone. The chain links TRBV5-6 to TRBJ2-3; TRBD2 matches at 7 bases. From germline, CDR1 is SGHDT and CDR2 YYEEEE. The junction had 6 bases not matched to a gene; V was cut back by 2 bases and J by 6 bases. The CDR3 has 14 amino acids. The CDR3 DNA sequence: TGTGCCAGCAGCTTTGGTGGGGAGGGGGATACGCAGTATTTT. It codes for CASSFGGEGDTQYF.

This rearrangement joins TRBV2 to TRBJ1-1, with D possibly TRBD1 on 5 matching bases. Germline V gene lookup returns CDR1 SNHLY and CDR2 FYNNEI. The CDR3 loop spans 13 amino acids. Deletions cut 3 bases from V and 5 bases from J, with 10 bases between. The CDR3 DNA follows: TGTGCCAGCAGTGACAGGAGGGGTACTGAAGCTTTCTTT. This codes for CASSDRRGTEAFF.

This clone showed up many times. The chain couples TRBV19 to TRBJ2-6, with 10 bases matching TRBD1. The V segment lost 5 bases and the J segment 3 bases; nucleotides outside the gene matches: 7. Per the germline V gene, CDR1 is LNHDA and CDR2 is SQIVND (reference sequence). CDR3 length: 17 residues. The CDR3 here is CASSPRDRGFGANVLTF. The CDR3 DNA reads as TGTGCCAGTAGTCCCCGGGACAGGGGATTTGGGGCCAACGTCCTGACTTTC.

The chain couples TRBV6-1 to TRBJ2-7, with TRBD2 matching over 7 bases. This CDR3 has 16 residues. Germline trimming cut 4 bases from V and 7 bases from J; bases unmatched to any gene: 16. CDR1 is MNHNS and CDR2 is SASEGT in the germline V gene. The CDR3 region has the DNA TGTGCCAGCAGTGGAGGGAGGGCAGGTGGGGTAGGAGAGCAGTACTTC. Protein product: CASSGGRAGGVGEQYF.

The rearrangement links TRBV4-3 to TRBJ2-5, with 8 bases fitting TRBD2. This CDR3 is 16 amino acids long. V shed 0 bases and J 4 bases; nucleotides not matched to a gene: 7. Germline CDR1 and CDR2: LGHNA and YSLEER. The CDR3 here is CASSQDHSGVPETQYF. CDR3 in DNA: TGCGCCAGCAGCCAAGATCATAGCGGGGTGCCAGAGACCCAGTACTTC.

This rearrangement joins TRBV7-9 to TRBJ1-4; D call uncertain. CDR1 and CDR2 (germline): SEHNR, FQNEAQ (reference sequence). V was pared by 8 bases and J by 7 bases, with 8 bases between. This CDR3 is built from 11 residues. CDR3 nucleotides: TGTGCCAGCCGCGGACGTGAAAAACTGTTTTTT. This codes for CASRGREKLFF.

This chain uses TRBV19 with TRBJ2-7; 8 nucleotides align to TRBD2. J gave up 6 bases and V 5 bases, and 3 bases lay outside the gene matches. There are 12 residues in the CDR3. Germline V gene sequence: CDR1 LNHDA, CDR2 SQIVND (reference sequence). The DNA for the CDR3 is TGTGCCAGTAGTCCCCGGGGGGGCGAGCAGTACTTC. Residues: CASSPRGGEQYF. The variable domain in full, with the rest retrieved from reference TRBV19 and TRBJ2-7, is DGGITQSPKYLFRKEGQNVTLSCEQNLNHDAMYWYRQDPGQGLRLIYYSQIVNDFQKGDIAEGYSVSREKKESFPLTVTSAQKNPTAFYLCASSPRGGEQYFGPGTRLTVT.

The chain carries TRBV14 and TRBJ1-1; 7 bases are shared with TRBD1. Germline CDR1 reads SGHDN; CDR2 reads FVKESK. With V trimmed by 4 bases and J by 0 bases, 5 bases remained unmatched. CDR3 length: 15 residues. CDR3 amino acids: CASSLRTGLNTEAFF. For the CDR3, the DNA is TGTGCCAGCAGCCTACGGACAGGATTGAACACTGAAGCTTTCTTT.

J is TRBJ1-5 and V is TRBV11-2, with 7 bases matching TRBD1. From germline, CDR1 is SGHAT and CDR2 FQNNGV. This CDR3 contains 13 residues. J gave up 4 bases and V 5 bases, and 2 bases lay outside the gene matches. As DNA, the CDR3 is TGTGCCAGCAGCCAGGGACAGAATCAGCCCCAGCATTTT. Its protein product is CASSQGQNQPQHF.

This clone turned up a few times. The rearrangement links TRBV7-3 to TRBJ2-1; the match to TRBD1 covers 8 bases. This CDR3 comprises 13 residues. Unmatched junction bases numbered 3, after V lost 4 bases and J lost 7 bases. Germline V lookup: CDR1 SGHTA, CDR2 FQGTGA. The DNA for the CDR3 is TGTGCCAGCAGCTCCTGGACAGGGAATGAGCAGTTCTTC. This codes for CASSSWTGNEQFF.

As for this clone: Here the CDR3 omits its conserved ending phenylalanine or tryptophan, so a read error is the likely source. Because the CDR3's place on the DNA is in doubt, the DNA is left out and the CDR3 is given as listed by TCRdb. This chain connects TRBV5-4 to TRBJ1-1; the table's TRBD1 call for D was not verified on the DNA. With termini counted, the CDR3 has 9 amino acids. Germline lookup yields CDR1 SGHNT and CDR2 YYREEE (reference sequence). The CDR3 reads CASSTGQGL.